This T cell receptor (beta chain) was sequenced for a study of cytomegalovirus exposure and HLA in healthy donors. Study-level information: The approximately 120 validation repertoires and the approximately 640 first-cohort repertoires shared a platform, a later analysis reported.

Produced via immunoSEQ multiplex PCR; TCRdb's table is partial and in-frame only. This table has over 200,000 clones, around nine tenths appearing once. Germline CDR1 reads SGHRS; CDR2 reads YFSETQ. The CDR3 totals 13 residues. V lost 4 bases and J 11 bases, leaving 16 bases between the germline ends. This clone has just one count. V usage is TRBV5-1 and J usage is TRBJ1-3; D is perhaps TRBD1 (6 bases). What was sequenced was PBMCs. The TCR sequence derives from a woman between 18 and 29 years old in good health and CMV-seronegative. The CDR3 sequence: CASSPEGEGAIYF. The CDR3 DNA sequence: TGCGCCAGCAGCCCGGAGGGGGAGGGGGCCATATATTTT.